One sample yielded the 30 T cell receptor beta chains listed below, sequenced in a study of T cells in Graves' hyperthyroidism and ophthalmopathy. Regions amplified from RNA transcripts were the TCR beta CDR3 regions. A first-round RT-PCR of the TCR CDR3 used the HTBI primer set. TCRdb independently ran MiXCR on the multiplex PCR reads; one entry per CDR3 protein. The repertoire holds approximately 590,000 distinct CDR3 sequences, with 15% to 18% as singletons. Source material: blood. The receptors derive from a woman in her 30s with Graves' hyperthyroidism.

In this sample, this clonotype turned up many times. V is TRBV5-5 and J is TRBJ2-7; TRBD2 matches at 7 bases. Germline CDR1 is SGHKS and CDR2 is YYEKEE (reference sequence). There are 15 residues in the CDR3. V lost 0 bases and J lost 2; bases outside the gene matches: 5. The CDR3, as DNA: TGTGCCAGCAGCTTGGCAGCTAGCGGAACCTACGAGCAGTACTTC. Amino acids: CASSLAASGTYEQYF.

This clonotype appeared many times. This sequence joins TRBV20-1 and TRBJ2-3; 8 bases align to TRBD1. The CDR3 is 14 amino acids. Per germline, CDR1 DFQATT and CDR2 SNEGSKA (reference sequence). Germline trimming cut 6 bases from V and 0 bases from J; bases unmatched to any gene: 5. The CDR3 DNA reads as TGCAGTGCCTCGGACAGGGCAAGCACAGATACGCAGTATTTT. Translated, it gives CSASDRASTDTQYF.

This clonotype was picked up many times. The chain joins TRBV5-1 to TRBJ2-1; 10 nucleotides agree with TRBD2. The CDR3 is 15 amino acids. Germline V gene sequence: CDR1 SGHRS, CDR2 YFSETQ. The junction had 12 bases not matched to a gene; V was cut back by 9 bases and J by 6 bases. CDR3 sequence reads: CATAQQAGGFNEQFF. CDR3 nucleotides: TGCGCCACCGCACAACAAGCGGGAGGGTTCAATGAGCAGTTCTTC.

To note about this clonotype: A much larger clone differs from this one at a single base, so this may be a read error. The CDR3 DNA follows: TGCAGCGTCACAATTGGGGGGACAGTGTACAATGAGCAGTACTTC. The encoded protein is CSVTIGGTVYNEQYF. The V and J genes are TRBV29-1 and TRBJ2-1; a weak D match, TRBD1 (7 bases). The J call may be faulty, since TRBJ2-7 better matches the DNA end. The V gene's germline CDR1 is SQVTM and CDR2 ANQGSEA. The CDR3 covers 15 residues.

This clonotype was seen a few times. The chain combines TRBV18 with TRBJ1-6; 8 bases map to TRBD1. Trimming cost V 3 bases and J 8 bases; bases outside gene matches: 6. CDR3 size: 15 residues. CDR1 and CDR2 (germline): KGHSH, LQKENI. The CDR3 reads CASSPRTGPDSPLHF. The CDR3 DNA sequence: TGTGCCAGCTCACCGAGGACAGGGCCTGATTCACCCCTCCACTTT. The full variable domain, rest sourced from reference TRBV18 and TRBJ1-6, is NAGVMQNPRHLVRRRGQEARLRCSPMKGHSHVYWYRQLPEEGLKFMVYLQKENIIDESGMPKERFSAEFPKEGPSILRIQQVVRGDSAAYFCASSPRTGPDSPLHFGNGTRLTVT.

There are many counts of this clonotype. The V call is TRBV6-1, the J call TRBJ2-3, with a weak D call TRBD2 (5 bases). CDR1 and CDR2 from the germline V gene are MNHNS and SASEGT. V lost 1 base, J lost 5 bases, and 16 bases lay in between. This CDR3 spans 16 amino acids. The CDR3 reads CASSEDGGGGRDTQYF. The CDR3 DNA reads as TGTGCCAGCAGTGAAGATGGCGGCGGAGGTAGAGATACGCAGTATTTT.

The chain's CDR3 is CASLYGGLADLKNIQYF. DNA of the CDR3: TGTGCCAGCCTCTATGGGGGGCTAGCGGATCTCAAAAACATTCAGTACTTC. The V and J genes are TRBV6-2 or TRBV6-3 and TRBJ2-4; maybe TRBD2 (7 bases). In germline, CDR1 is MNHEY, CDR2 SVGEGT. V lost 8 bases and J 3 bases, leaving 23 bases between the germline ends. The CDR3 totals 17 residues.

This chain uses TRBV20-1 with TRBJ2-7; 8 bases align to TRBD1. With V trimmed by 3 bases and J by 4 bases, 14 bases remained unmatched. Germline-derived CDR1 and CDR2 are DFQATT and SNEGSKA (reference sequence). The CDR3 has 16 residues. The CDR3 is CSASPPGQVLQYEQYF. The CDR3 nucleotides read TGCAGTGCTAGTCCGCCGGGACAGGTCCTCCAATACGAGCAGTACTTC.

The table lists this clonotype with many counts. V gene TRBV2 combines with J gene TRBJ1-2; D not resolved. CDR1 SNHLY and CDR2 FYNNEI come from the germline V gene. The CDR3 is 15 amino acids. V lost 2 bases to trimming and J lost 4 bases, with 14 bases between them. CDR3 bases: TGTGCCAGCAGTGAATATGGGGTCCTTAGCTATGGCTACACCTTC. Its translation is CASSEYGVLSYGYTF. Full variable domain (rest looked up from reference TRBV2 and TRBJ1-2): EPEVTQTPSHQVTQMGQEVILRCVPISNHLYFYWYRQILGQKVEFLVSFYNNEISEKSEIFDDQFSVERPDGSNFTLKIRSTKLEDSAMYFCASSEYGVLSYGYTFGSGTRLTVV.

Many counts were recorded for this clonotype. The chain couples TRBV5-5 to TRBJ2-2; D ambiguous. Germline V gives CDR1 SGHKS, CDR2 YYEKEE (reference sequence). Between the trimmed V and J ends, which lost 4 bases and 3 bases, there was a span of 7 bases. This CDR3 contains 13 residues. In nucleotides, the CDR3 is TGTGCCAGCAGCCCAGGATACACCGGGGAGCTGTTTTTT. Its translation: CASSPGYTGELFF. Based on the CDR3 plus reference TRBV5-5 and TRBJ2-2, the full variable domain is DAGVTQSPTHLIKTRGQQVTLRCSPISGHKSVSWYQQVLGQGPQFIFQYYEKEERGRGNFPDRFSARQFPNYSSELNVNALLLGDSALYLCASSPGYTGELFFGEGSRLTVL.

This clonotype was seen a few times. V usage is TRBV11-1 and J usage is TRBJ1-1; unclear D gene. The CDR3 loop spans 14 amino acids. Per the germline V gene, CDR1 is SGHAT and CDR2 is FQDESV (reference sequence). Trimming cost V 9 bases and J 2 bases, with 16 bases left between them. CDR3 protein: CASIDPGLNTEAFF. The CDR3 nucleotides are TGTGCCAGTATTGACCCGGGCCTCAACACTGAAGCTTTCTTT.

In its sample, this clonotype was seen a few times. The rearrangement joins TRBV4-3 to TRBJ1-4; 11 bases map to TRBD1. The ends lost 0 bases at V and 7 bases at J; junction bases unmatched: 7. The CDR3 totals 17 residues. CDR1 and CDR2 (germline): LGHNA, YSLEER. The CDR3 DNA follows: TGCGCCAGCAGCCAAGAAACGCATGGGACAGGGGGTGAAAAACTGTTTTTT. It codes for CASSQETHGTGGEKLFF.

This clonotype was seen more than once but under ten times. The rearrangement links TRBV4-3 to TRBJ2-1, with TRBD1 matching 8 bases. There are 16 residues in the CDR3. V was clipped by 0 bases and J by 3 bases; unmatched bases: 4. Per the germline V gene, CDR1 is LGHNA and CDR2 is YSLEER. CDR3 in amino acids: CASSQDPGQVYNEQFF. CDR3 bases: TGCGCCAGCAGCCAAGATCCGGGACAGGTCTACAATGAGCAGTTCTTC.

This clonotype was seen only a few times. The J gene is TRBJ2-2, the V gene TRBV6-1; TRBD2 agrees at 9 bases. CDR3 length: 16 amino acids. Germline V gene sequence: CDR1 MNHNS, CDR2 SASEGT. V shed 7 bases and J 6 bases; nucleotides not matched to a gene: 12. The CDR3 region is CASTGRREGGAGELFF. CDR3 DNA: TGTGCCAGCACCGGCAGGCGGGAGGGGGGGGCCGGGGAGCTGTTTTTT.

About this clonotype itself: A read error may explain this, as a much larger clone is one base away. In nucleotides, the CDR3 is TGTGCCAGCAGCTTAGGGCTAGCGACGTCCTACAATGAGCAGTTCTTC. It codes for CASSLGLATSYNEQFF. V is TRBV11-2 and J is TRBJ2-1, with D maybe TRBD2 (6 bases). Germline values: CDR1 SGHAT, CDR2 FQNNGV. The CDR3 runs to 16 residues. Between the trimmed V and J ends, which lost 1 base and 1 base, there was a span of 11 bases.

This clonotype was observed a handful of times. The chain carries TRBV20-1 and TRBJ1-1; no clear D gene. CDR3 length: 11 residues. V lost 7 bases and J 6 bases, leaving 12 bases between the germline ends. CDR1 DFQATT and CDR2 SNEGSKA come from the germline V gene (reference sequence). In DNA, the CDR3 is TGCAGTGTTTCCGTTGTCGCTGAAGCTTTCTTT. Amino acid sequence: CSVSVVAEAFF.

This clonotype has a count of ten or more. The CDR3 spells CASSSGNWLSSYNSPLHF. Written as DNA, the CDR3 is TGTGCCAGCAGCTCAGGGAATTGGCTGAGCTCCTATAATTCACCCCTCCACTTT. This sequence joins TRBV28 and TRBJ1-6; D might be TRBD1 (5 bases). Germline V gene lookup returns CDR1 MDHEN and CDR2 SYDVKM. The CDR3 spans 18 residues. V shed 6 bases and J shed 0 bases, with 18 bases lying between them.

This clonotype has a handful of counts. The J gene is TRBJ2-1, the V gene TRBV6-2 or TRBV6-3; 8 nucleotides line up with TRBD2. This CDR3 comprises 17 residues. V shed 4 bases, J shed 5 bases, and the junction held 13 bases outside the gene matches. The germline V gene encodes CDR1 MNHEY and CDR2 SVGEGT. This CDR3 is CASSFDFIRREDNEQFF. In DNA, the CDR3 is TGTGCCAGCAGTTTTGATTTTATTAGGCGGGAGGACAATGAGCAGTTCTTC.

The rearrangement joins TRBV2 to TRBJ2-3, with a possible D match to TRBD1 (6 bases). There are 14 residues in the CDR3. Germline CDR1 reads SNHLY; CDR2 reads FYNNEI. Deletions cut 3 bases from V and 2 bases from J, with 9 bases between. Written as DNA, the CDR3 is TGTGCCAGCAGTGACAGGGGCCCCACAGATACGCAGTATTTT. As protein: CASSDRGPTDTQYF.

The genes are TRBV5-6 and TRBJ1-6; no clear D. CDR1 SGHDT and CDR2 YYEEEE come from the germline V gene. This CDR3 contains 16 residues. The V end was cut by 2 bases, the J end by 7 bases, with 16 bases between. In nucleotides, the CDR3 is TGTGCCAGCAGCTTCCTACCGCCAGATGTGAATTCACCCCTCCACTTT. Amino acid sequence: CASSFLPPDVNSPLHF.

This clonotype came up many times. The CDR3 is CASNEQGGRSTDTQYF. The CDR3 DNA is TGTGCCAGCAACGAACAGGGAGGAAGAAGCACAGATACGCAGTATTTT. The chain uses TRBV28 and TRBJ2-3; tentatively, D is TRBD1 or TRBD2 (6 bases each). The V end lost 7 bases, the J end lost 0 bases, and 17 bases lay between the germline ends. The CDR3 extends over 16 amino acids. Germline V lookup: CDR1 MDHEN, CDR2 SYDVKM.

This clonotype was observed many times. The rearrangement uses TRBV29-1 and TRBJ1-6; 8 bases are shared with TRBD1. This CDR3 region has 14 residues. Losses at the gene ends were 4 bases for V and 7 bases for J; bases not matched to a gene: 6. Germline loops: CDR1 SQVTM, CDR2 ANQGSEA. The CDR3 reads CSVATGGGNSPLHF. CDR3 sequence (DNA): TGCAGCGTTGCAACAGGGGGAGGAAATTCACCCCTCCACTTT.

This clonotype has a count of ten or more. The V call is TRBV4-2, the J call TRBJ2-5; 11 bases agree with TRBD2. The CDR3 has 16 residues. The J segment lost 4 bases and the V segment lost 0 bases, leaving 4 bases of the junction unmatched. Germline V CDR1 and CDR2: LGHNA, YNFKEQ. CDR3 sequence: CASSQDLAGGPETQYF. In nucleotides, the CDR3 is TGTGCCAGCAGCCAAGATCTAGCGGGAGGACCAGAGACCCAGTACTTC.

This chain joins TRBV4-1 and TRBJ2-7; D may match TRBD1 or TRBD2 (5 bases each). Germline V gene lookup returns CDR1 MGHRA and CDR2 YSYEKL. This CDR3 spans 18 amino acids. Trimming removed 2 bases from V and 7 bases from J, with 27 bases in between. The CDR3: CASSQQLNRGPVLYEQYF. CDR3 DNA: TGCGCCAGCAGCCAACAACTCAACCGGGGACCAGTCCTTTATGAGCAGTACTTC.

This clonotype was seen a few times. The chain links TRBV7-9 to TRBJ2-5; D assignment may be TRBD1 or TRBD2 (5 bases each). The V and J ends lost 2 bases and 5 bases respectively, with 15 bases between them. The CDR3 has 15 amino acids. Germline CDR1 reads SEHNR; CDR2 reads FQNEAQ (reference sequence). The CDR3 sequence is CASSLSSGTRETQYF. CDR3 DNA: TGTGCCAGCAGCTTATCGTCAGGGACCAGGGAGACCCAGTACTTC.

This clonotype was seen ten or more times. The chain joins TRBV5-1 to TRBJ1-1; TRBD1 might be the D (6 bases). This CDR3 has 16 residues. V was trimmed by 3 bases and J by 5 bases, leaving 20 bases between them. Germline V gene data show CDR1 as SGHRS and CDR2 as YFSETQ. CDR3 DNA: TGCGCCAGCAGCTCAAATGTACAGGGAGTTGAGACTGAAGCTTTCTTT. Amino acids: CASSSNVQGVETEAFF.

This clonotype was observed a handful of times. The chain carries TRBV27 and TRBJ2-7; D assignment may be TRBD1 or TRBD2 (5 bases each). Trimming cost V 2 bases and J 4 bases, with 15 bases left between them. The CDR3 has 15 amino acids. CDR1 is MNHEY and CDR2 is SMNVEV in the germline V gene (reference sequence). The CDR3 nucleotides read TGTGCCAGCAGTTTAAAGACGGGGCTTTGGTACGAGCAGTACTTC. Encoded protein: CASSLKTGLWYEQYF.

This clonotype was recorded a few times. Here the CDR3 DNA reads TGTGCCAGCAGCCAAGTAAGCGGCGGGAGCCCCTACGAGCAGTACTTC. The encoded protein is CASSQVSGGSPYEQYF. V is TRBV14 and J is TRBJ2-7; 7 positions agree with TRBD2. V gave up 1 base and J gave up 2 bases; unmatched junction bases: 8. The CDR3 is 16 residues long. Germline V gene lookup returns CDR1 SGHDN and CDR2 FVKESK.

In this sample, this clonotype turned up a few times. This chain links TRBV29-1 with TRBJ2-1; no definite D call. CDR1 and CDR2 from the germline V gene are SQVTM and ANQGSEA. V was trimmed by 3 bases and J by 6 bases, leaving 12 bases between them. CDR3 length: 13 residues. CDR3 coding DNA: TGCAGCGTTGACACCCCTCTTACCAATGAGCAGTTCTTC. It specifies CSVDTPLTNEQFF.

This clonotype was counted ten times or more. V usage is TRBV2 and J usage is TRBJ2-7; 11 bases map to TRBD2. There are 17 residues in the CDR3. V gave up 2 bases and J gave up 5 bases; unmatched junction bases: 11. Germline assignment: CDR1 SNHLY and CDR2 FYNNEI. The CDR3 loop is CASSERIAGGPLDEQYF. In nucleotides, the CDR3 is TGTGCCAGCAGTGAAAGGATAGCGGGAGGGCCGCTCGACGAGCAGTACTTC.